This T cell receptor (beta chain) was recorded in a study of persistence of HIV-infected CD4 T cells. A note on this clone: Its antigen is undetermined.

Sequencing used immunoSEQ version 4 in survey mode. Clones were sequenced by immunoSEQ multiplex PCR, and TCRdb holds only the in-frame ones, with some missing. Of roughly 41,000 clones in the sample, 80% were seen once. Lysates of CMV-infected fibroblasts at around 10 ug/mL stimulated these cells. Memory cells lacking CD40L and CD69 with high CD45RO were sorted. Germline values: CDR1 SNHLY, CDR2 FYNNEI. CDR3 length equals 14 residues. V dropped 3 bases and J dropped 6; count of bases not matched to a gene: 7. The J gene is TRBJ2-7, the V gene TRBV2, with 8 bases lining up with TRBD2. This clonotype originated in an adult man with HIV who was CMV-seropositive. The specimen was CD4+ T cells sorted from PBMCs after approximately 20-hour stimulation, collected from a patient who received antiretroviral therapy. The CDR3 DNA reads TGTGCCAGCAGTGATCAGCGGGGGCTCGGCGAGCAGTACTTC. It codes for CASSDQRGLGEQYF.